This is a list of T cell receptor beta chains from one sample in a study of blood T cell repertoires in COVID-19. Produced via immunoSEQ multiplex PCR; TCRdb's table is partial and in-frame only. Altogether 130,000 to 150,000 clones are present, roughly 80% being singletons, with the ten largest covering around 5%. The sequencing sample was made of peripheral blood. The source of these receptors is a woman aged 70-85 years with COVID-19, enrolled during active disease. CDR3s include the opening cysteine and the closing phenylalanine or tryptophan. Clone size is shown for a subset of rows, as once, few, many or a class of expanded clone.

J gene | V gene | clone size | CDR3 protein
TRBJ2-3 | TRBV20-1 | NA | CSASTGGEGTQYF
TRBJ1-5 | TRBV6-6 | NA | CASSSSPDQPQHF
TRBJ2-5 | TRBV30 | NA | CAWSHRTGGSAETQYF
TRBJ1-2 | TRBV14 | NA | CASSRYPQGRNYGYTF
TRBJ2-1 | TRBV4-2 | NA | CASSRGDSSAQFF
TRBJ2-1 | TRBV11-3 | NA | CASSKTVIGEQFF
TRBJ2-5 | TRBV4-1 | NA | CASSPAGASGAETQYF
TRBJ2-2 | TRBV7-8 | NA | CASSLQRSNTGELFF
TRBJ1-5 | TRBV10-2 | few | CASSVLLNQPQHF
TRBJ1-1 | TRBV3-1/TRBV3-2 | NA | CASSPQGYNTEAFF
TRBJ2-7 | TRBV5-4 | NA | CASSRGRGTYEQYF
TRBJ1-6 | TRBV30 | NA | CAWSVQGKSPLHF
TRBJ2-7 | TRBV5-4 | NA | CASRPGGSYEQYF
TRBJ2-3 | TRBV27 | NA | CASSLGRGDTQYF
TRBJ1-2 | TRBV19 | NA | CASSPLFLNYGYTF
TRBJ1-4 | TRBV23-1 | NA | CASSPPYPSPTNEKLFF
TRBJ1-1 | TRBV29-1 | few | CSVVGAANTEAFF
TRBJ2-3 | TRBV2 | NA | CASGGQGATDTQYF
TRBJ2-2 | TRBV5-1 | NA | CASSLDRGNTGELFF
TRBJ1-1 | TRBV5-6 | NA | CASRLVGTGAEAFF
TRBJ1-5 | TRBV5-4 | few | CASSLGGGSNQPQHF
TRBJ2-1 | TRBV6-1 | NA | CASSESGGGSYNEQFF
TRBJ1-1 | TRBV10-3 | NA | CAISGTEGAFF
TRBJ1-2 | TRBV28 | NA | CASSLSAFRQNHGYTF
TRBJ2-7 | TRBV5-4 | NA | CASSFWSLTVYEQYF
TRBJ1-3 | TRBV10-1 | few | CASRSFRRTGKSVDTIYF
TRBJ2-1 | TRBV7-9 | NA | CASSLERLTNEQFF
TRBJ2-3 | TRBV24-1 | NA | CATSDYNARTDTQYF
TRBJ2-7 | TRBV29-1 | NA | CSVEDRGTADIGQYF
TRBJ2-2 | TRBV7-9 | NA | CASSFSSGELFF
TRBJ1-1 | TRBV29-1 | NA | CSVDSGGAFF
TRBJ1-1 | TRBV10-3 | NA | CAISRTVQGANTEAFF
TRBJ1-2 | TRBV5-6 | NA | CASSTDYGYTF
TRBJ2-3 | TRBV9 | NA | CASSSLPSGYTDTQYF
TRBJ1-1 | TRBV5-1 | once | CASSGDRGGWTEAFF
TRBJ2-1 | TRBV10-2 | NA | CASSETGSYNEQFF
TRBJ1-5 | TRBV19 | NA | CASKARRTNQPQHF
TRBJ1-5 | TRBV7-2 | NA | CASTSQAYSNQPQHF
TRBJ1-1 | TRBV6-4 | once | CASRQQGGAGTEAFF
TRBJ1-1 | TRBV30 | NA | CAWSPWGGTEAFF
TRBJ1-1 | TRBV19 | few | CASSTTSMNTEAFF
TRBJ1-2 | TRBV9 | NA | CASRQGAASNYGYTF
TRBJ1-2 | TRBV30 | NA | CAWSPRQGGYTF
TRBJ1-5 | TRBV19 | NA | CASSIGQGNQPQHF
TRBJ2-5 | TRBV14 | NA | CASSNNRVAQQTQYF
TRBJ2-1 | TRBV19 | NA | CASSPGLAGPSSYNEQFF
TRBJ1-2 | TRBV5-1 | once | CASSAEEEMYGYTF
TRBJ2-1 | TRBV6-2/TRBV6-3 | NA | CASSYSTATYNEQFF
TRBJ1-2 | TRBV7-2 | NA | CASSSVSGYGYTF